The 19 T cell receptor beta chains given below trace back to one sample, sequenced in a study of blood T cell repertoires in COVID-19. Method: immunoSEQ multiplex PCR; TCRdb's copy keeps in-frame clones and lacks some. In the table there are fewer than 110,000 clones, about 90% of which are singletons. Sequencing used peripheral blood. These receptors originate from a human donor in a cohort sampled during active COVID-19.

The chain recombines TRBV7-9 with TRBJ1-5; 8 nucleotides align to TRBD1. CDR1 and CDR2 from the germline V gene are SEHNR and FQNEAQ (reference sequence). Trimming removed 4 bases from V and 4 bases from J; junction bases left unmatched: 15. The CDR3 has 18 residues. The CDR3 here is CASSSSDRGLGLNQPQHF. The CDR3 DNA sequence: TGTGCCAGCAGCTCCTCAGACAGGGGTTTGGGTCTAAATCAGCCCCAGCATTTT.

The rearrangement joins TRBV18 to TRBJ1-1; D is undetermined. V dropped 5 bases and J dropped 5 bases, with 6 bases sitting between them. Germline loops: CDR1 KGHSH, CDR2 LQKENI. This CDR3 has 11 amino acids. CDR3 coding DNA: TGTGCCAGCTCATCCGGGACTGAAGCTTTCTTT. It encodes CASSSGTEAFF.

This clone appeared once. V gene TRBV27 combines with J gene TRBJ1-1; D ambiguous. The CDR3 is 13 residues long. The V end was cut by 3 bases, the J end by 0 bases, with 5 bases between. The germline V gene has CDR1 MNHEY and CDR2 SMNVEV (reference sequence). For the CDR3, the DNA is TGTGCCAGCAGTTTGTTAGTGAACACTGAAGCTTTCTTT. This encodes CASSLLVNTEAFF.

V is TRBV27 and J is TRBJ2-1; 7 positions match TRBD2. V dropped 3 bases and J dropped 5; count of bases not matched to a gene: 10. This CDR3 contains 16 residues. Per the germline V gene, CDR1 is MNHEY and CDR2 is SMNVEV (reference sequence). CDR3 nucleotides: TGTGCCAGCAGTTTGTCCAGCGGGGAGAGAGACAATGAGCAGTTCTTC. Translation gives CASSLSSGERDNEQFF.

This CDR3 reads CASSFLRQEPGNTIYF. CDR3 DNA: TGTGCCAGCAGTTTCCTTAGACAGGAGCCTGGAAACACCATATATTTT. V gene TRBV28 combines with J gene TRBJ1-3, with D perhaps matching TRBD1 (6 bases). The CDR3 loop spans 16 amino acids. CDR1 and CDR2 from the germline V gene are MDHEN and SYDVKM. Trimming shortened V by 3 bases and J by 2 bases, and 14 bases separated the two germline ends.

Comments on this clone: The junction differs from germline at one of its ends, possibly a read error. The chain uses TRBV25-1 and TRBJ2-1; 9 bases line up with TRBD2. Germline values: CDR1 MGHDK, CDR2 SYGVNS. The CDR3 length is 16 residues. DNA of the CDR3: TGTGCCAGCAGTCAATATTCGCGCGGGGGGGCCCATGAGCAGTTCTTC. It specifies CASSQYSRGGAHEQFF.

V is TRBV10-2 and J is TRBJ2-7; D possibly corresponds to TRBD2 (6 bases). The length of the CDR3 is 16 residues. Per germline, CDR1 WSHSY and CDR2 SAAADI. V was pared by 6 bases and J by 0 bases, with 18 bases between. DNA of the CDR3: TGCGCCAGCAGGGTGGGAGGCCGGCCTAGCTCCTACGAGCAGTACTTC. It codes for CASRVGGRPSSYEQYF.

The V and J genes are TRBV3-1 (or the pseudogene TRBV3-2) and TRBJ2-5; D is perhaps TRBD2 (5 bases). Trimming stripped 1 base from V and 4 bases from J, with 10 bases between. Germline V lookup: CDR1 LGHDT, CDR2 YNNKEL (reference sequence). The CDR3 extends over 14 amino acids. CDR3 sequence reads: CASSQAGNVETQYF. CDR3 in DNA: TGTGCCAGCAGCCAAGCGGGGAACGTAGAGACCCAGTACTTC.

This chain connects TRBV2 to TRBJ1-1; 8 bases match TRBD1. Germline assignment: CDR1 SNHLY and CDR2 FYNNEI. The CDR3 is 15 amino acids. After removal of 3 bases from V and 1 base from J, the junction contained 4 bases not matched to a gene. The CDR3 nucleotides read TGTGCCAGCAGTGACACCGGGACAGGGAACACTGAAGCTTTCTTT. The encoded protein is CASSDTGTGNTEAFF.

This chain uses TRBV5-6 with TRBJ1-5; 11 nucleotides agree with TRBD1. The V gene end was trimmed by 4 bases and the J gene end by 1 base; junction bases not matched to a gene: 4. The CDR3 consists of 16 residues. Germline CDR1 and CDR2: SGHDT and YYEEEE. The CDR3 DNA sequence: TGTGCCAGCAGCGCCGGGACAGGGGGGAGCAATCAGCCCCAGCATTTT. Protein: CASSAGTGGSNQPQHF.

The CDR3 loop is CASSLDPGSYEQYF. For the CDR3, the DNA is TGCGCCAGCAGCTTGGATCCGGGATCCTACGAGCAGTACTTC. The genes are TRBV5-1 and TRBJ2-7, with D perhaps matching TRBD2 (5 bases). The CDR3 loop spans 14 amino acids. Trimming cost V 0 bases and J 1 base, with 8 bases left between them. The germline V gene has CDR1 SGHRS and CDR2 YFSETQ.

This chain uses TRBV2 with TRBJ2-7; 7 positions agree with TRBD1. Germline V CDR1 and CDR2: SNHLY, FYNNEI. The V and J ends lost 4 bases and 3 bases, in that order; junction bases with no gene match: 6. This CDR3 comprises 14 residues. Written as DNA, the CDR3 is TGTGCCAGCAGTGCACCGACAGGGTTCTACGAGCAGTACTTC. Its translation: CASSAPTGFYEQYF.

This chain links TRBV13 with TRBJ2-7; 10 nucleotides match TRBD2. CDR1 and CDR2 (germline): PRHDT, FYEKMQ (reference sequence). The CDR3 has 21 residues. V dropped 2 bases and J dropped 1; count of bases not matched to a gene: 20. The CDR3: CASSLSFAERASGSRSYEQYF. The CDR3 DNA reads as TGTGCCAGCAGCTTAAGTTTTGCGGAACGGGCTAGCGGGAGTCGGTCCTACGAGCAGTACTTC.

This clone was seen just once. V is TRBV14 and J is TRBJ1-5; D gene uncertain. The V end was cut by 5 bases, the J end by 3 bases, with 11 bases between. The germline CDR1 and CDR2 sequences are SGHDN and FVKESK. The CDR3 contains 14 residues. This CDR3 is CASSSLGVNQPQHF. The DNA of the CDR3 is TGTGCCAGCAGCTCACTTGGAGTCAATCAGCCCCAGCATTTT.

The chain is built from TRBV4-2 and TRBJ1-2; TRBD1 might be the D (5 bases). This CDR3 comprises 20 residues. V lost 0 bases and J lost 5, with 28 bases in between. Looked up from germline, CDR1 is LGHNA and CDR2 is YNFKEQ. In DNA, the CDR3 is TGTGCCAGCAGCCAAGAGGGGCTCGGGGGATTCCTCCGCAACATTTATGGCTACACCTTC. It yields the protein CASSQEGLGGFLRNIYGYTF.

This chain joins TRBV19 and TRBJ1-5; 8 bases agree with TRBD1. Germline V gene sequence: CDR1 LNHDA, CDR2 SQIVND (reference sequence). With 4 bases clipped from V and 2 bases from J, the junction kept 10 bases outside the gene matches. The CDR3 contains 17 residues. CDR3 bases: TGTGCCAGTAGTAACGAGGGGGGGGACAGGCGCAATCAGCCCCAGCATTTT. Amino acids: CASSNEGGDRRNQPQHF. The entire variable domain, with the rest obtained from reference TRBV19 and TRBJ1-5, is as follows: DGGITQSPKYLFRKEGQNVTLSCEQNLNHDAMYWYRQDPGQGLRLIYYSQIVNDFQKGDIAEGYSVSREKKESFPLTVTSAQKNPTAFYLCASSNEGGDRRNQPQHFGDGTRLSIL.

This clone was seen a single time. The genes are TRBV6-1 and TRBJ2-1; 12 nucleotides match TRBD1. Germline CDR1 is MNHNS and CDR2 is SASEGT. The CDR3 has 16 amino acids. The V and J ends lost 2 bases and 7 bases, in that order; junction bases with no gene match: 6. The chain's CDR3 is CASSEWGQGAINEQFF. As DNA, the CDR3 is TGTGCCAGCAGTGAATGGGGACAGGGGGCTATAAATGAGCAGTTCTTC.

J is TRBJ2-1 and V is TRBV10-3; maybe TRBD2 (5 bases). This CDR3 has 11 residues. Germline V gene sequence: CDR1 ENHRY, CDR2 SYGVKD. Trimming cost V 2 bases and J 9 bases, with 5 bases left between them. The CDR3 DNA follows: TGTGCCATCAGTGAGGGAGGTGAGCAGTTCTTC. This translates into CAISEGGEQFF.

The chain couples TRBV3-1 (or the pseudogene TRBV3-2) to TRBJ1-1; a possible D gene is TRBD1 (5 bases). The germline gives CDR1 LGHDT, CDR2 YNNKEL (reference sequence). This CDR3 spans 15 amino acids. V was trimmed by 4 bases and J by 1 base, leaving 13 bases between them. For the CDR3, the DNA is TGTGCCAGCAGCCCCGGACACTTAAGGAACACTGAAGCTTTCTTT. Translation: CASSPGHLRNTEAFF.